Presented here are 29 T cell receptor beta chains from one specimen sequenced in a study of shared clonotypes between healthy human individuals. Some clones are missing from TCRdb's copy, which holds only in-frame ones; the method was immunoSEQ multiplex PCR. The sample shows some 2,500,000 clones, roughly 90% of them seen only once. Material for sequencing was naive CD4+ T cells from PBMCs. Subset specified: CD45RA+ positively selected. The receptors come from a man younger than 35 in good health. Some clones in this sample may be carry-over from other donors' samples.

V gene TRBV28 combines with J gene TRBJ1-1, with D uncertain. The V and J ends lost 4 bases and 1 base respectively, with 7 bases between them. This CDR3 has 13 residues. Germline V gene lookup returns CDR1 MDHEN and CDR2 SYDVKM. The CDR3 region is CASSWVANTEAFF. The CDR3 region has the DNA TGTGCCAGCAGTTGGGTTGCGAACACTGAAGCTTTCTTT.

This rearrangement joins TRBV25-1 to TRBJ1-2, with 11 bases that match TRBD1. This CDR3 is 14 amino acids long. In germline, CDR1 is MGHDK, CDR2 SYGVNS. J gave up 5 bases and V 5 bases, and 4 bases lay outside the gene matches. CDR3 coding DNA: TGTGCCAGCAGTAGGACAGGGGGCAAATATGGCTACACCTTC. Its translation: CASSRTGGKYGYTF.

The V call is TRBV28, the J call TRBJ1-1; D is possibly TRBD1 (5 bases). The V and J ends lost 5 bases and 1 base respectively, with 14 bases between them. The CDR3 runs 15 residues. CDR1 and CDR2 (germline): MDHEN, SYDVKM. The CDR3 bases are TGTGCCAGCAGTATGGGGACCCTAGCGAACACTGAAGCTTTCTTT. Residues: CASSMGTLANTEAFF.

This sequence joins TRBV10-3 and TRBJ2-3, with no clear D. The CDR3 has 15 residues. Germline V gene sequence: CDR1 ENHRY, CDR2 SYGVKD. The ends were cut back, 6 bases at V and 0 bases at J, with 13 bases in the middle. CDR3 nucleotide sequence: TGTGCCATCAGCCTCCGGGCGGCTAGCACAGATACGCAGTATTTT. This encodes CAISLRAASTDTQYF.

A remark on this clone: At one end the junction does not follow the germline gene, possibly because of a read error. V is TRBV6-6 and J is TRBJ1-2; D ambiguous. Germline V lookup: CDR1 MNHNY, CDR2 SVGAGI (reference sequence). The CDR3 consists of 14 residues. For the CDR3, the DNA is TGTGCCAGCGGTTATTCAGCCTCCGAGGGTGGCTACACCTTC. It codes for CASGYSASEGGYTF.

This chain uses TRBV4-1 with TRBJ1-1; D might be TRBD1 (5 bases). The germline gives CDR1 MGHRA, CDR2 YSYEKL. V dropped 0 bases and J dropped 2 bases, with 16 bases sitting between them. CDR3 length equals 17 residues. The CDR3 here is CASSQEGAGWVNTEAFF. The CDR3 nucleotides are TGCGCCAGCAGCCAAGAAGGGGCGGGCTGGGTCAACACTGAAGCTTTCTTT.

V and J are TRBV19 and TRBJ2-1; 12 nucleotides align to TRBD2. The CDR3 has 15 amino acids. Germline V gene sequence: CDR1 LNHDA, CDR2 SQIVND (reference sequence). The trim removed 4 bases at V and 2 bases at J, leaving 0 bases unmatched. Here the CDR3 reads CASSTSGRAYNEQFF. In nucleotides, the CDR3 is TGTGCCAGTAGTACTAGCGGGAGGGCCTACAATGAGCAGTTCTTC. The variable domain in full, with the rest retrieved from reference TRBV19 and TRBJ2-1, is DGGITQSPKYLFRKEGQNVTLSCEQNLNHDAMYWYRQDPGQGLRLIYYSQIVNDFQKGDIAEGYSVSREKKESFPLTVTSAQKNPTAFYLCASSTSGRAYNEQFFGPGTRLTVL.

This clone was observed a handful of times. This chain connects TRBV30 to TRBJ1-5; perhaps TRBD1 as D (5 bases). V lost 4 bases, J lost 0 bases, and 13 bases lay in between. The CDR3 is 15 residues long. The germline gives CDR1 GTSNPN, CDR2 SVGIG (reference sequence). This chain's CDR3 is CAWMAAGYSNQPQHF. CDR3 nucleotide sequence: TGTGCCTGGATGGCGGCAGGGTATAGCAATCAGCCCCAGCATTTT.

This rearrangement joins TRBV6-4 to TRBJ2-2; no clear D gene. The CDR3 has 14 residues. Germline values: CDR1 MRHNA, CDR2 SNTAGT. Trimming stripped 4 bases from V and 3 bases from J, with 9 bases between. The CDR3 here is CASSGSAYTGELFF. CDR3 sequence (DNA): TGTGCCAGCAGTGGCTCGGCCTACACCGGGGAGCTGTTTTTT.

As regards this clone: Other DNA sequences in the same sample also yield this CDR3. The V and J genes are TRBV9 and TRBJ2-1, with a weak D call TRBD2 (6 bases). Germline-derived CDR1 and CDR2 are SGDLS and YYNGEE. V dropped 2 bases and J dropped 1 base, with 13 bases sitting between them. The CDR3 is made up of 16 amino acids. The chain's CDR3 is CASSVGLALSYNEQFF. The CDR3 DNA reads TGTGCCAGCAGCGTGGGACTCGCCCTTTCCTACAATGAGCAGTTCTTC.

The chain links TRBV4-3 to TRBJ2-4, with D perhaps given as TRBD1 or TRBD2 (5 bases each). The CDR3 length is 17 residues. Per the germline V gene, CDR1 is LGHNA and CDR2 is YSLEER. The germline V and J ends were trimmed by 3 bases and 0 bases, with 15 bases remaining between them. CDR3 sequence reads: CASSHGPGPLAKNIQYF. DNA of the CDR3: TGCGCCAGCAGCCACGGACCGGGACCGCTAGCCAAAAACATTCAGTACTTC.

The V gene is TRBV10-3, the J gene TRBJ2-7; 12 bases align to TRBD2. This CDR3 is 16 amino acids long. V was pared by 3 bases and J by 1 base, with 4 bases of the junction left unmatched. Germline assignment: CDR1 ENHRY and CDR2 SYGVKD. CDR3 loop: CAISEASGRASYEQYF. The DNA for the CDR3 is TGTGCCATCAGTGAAGCTAGCGGGAGGGCGTCCTACGAGCAGTACTTC.

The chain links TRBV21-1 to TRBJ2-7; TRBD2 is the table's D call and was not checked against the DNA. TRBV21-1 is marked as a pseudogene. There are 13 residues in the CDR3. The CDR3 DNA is TGTGCCAGCAGCCCGGGGGTCCCTCAGGAGCAGTACTTC. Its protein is CASSPGVPQEQYF.

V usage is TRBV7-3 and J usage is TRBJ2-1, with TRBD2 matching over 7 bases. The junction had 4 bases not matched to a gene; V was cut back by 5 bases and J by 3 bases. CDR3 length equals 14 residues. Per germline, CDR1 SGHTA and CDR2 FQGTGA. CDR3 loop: CASSRSGNYNEQFF. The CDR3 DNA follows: TGTGCCAGCAGCCGAAGCGGGAACTACAATGAGCAGTTCTTC.

CDR3 loop: CASRQDRGGGYTF. Written as DNA, the CDR3 is TGTGCCAGCAGACAAGACAGGGGGGGCGGCTACACCTTC. J is TRBJ1-2 and V is TRBV2, with 9 bases lining up with TRBD1. V shed 6 bases and J 8 bases; nucleotides not matched to a gene: 7. The CDR3 is made up of 13 amino acids. CDR1 SNHLY and CDR2 FYNNEI come from the germline V gene.

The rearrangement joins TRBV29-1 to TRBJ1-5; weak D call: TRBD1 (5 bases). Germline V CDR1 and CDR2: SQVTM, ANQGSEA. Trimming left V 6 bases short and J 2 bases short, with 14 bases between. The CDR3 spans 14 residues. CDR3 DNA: TGCAGCGTGGGGGGGGGATTGGGCAATCAGCCCCAGCATTTT. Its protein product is CSVGGGLGNQPQHF.

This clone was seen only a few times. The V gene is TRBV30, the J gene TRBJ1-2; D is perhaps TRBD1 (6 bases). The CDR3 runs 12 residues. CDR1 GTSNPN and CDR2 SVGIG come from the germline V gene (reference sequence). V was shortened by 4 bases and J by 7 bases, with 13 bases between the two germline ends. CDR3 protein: CAWTSGGGGYTF. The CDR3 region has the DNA TGTGCCTGGACGTCGGGAGGGGGTGGCTACACCTTC.

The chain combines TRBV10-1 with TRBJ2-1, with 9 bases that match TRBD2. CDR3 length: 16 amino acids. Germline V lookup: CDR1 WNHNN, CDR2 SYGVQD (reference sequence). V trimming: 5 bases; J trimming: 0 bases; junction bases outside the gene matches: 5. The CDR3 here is CASSPMTSGSYNEQFF. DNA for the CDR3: TGCGCCAGCAGTCCTATGACTAGCGGCTCCTACAATGAGCAGTTCTTC.

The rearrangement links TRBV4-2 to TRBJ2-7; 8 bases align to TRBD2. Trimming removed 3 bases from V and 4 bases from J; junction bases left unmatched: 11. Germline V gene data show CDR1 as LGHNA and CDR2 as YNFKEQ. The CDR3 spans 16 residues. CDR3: CASSHISGSGTYEQYF. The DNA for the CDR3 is TGTGCCAGCAGCCATATAAGCGGGAGTGGCACTTACGAGCAGTACTTC.

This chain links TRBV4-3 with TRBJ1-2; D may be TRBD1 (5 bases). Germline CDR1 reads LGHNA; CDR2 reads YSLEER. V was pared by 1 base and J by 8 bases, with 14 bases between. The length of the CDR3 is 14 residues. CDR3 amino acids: CASSQGAGGLGYTF. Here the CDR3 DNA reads TGCGCCAGCAGCCAAGGGGCGGGGGGGTTAGGCTACACCTTC.

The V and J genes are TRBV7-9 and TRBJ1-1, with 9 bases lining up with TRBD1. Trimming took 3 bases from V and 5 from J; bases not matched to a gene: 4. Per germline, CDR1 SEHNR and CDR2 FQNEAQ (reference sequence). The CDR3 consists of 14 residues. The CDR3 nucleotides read TGTGCCAGCAGCTTTTCGACAGGGGGGACTGAAGCTTTCTTT. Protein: CASSFSTGGTEAFF. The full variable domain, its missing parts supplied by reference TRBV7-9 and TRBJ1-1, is DTGVSQNPRHKITKRGQNVTFRCDPISEHNRLYWYRQTLGQGPEFLTYFQNEAQLEKSRLLSDRFSAERPKGSFSTLEIQRTEQGDSAMYLCASSFSTGGTEAFFGQGTRLTVV.

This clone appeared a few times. DNA of the CDR3: TGTGCCTGGAGGGTCTCTATGAACACTGAAGCTTTCTTT. Amino acids: CAWRVSMNTEAFF. The gene calls are TRBV30 and TRBJ1-1; D not certain. The CDR3 totals 13 residues. CDR1 GTSNPN and CDR2 SVGIG come from the germline V gene (reference sequence). Trimming stripped 3 bases from V and 0 bases from J, with 8 bases between.

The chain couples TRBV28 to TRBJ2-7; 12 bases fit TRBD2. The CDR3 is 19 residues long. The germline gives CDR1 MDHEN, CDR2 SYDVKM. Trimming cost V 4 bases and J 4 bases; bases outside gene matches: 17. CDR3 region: CASSSRFRLAGGYGYEQYF. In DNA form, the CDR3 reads TGTGCCAGCAGTTCCCGCTTCCGGCTAGCGGGAGGGTACGGGTACGAGCAGTACTTC.

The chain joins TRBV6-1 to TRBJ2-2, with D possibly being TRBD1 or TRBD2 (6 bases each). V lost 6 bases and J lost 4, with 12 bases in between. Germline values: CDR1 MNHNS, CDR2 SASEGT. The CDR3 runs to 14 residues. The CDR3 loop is CASRNKGGTGELFF. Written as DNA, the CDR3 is TGTGCCAGCAGGAACAAGGGGGGCACCGGGGAGCTGTTTTTT.

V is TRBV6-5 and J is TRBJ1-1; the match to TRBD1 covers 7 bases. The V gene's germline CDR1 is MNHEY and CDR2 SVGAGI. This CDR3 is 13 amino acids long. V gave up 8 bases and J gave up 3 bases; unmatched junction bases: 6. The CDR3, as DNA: TGTGCCAGCCAGTCAACAGGGGACACTGAAGCTTTCTTT. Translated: CASQSTGDTEAFF.

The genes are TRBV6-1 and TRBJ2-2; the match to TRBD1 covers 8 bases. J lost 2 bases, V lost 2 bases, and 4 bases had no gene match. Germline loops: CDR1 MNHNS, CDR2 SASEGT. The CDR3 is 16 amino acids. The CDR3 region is CASSEQGAKNTGELFF. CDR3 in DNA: TGTGCCAGCAGTGAACAGGGGGCCAAAAACACCGGGGAGCTGTTTTTT.

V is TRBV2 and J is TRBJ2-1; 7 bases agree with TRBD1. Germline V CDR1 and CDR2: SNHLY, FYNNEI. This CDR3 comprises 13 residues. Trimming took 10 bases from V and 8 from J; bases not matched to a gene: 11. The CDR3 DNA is TGTGCCACCCGACAGGGTCCTTGGGATGAGCAGTTCTTC. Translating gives CATRQGPWDEQFF. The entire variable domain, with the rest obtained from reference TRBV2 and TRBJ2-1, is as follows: EPEVTQTPSHQVTQMGQEVILRCVPISNHLYFYWYRQILGQKVEFLVSFYNNEISEKSEIFDDQFSVERPDGSNFTLKIRSTKLEDSAMYFCATRQGPWDEQFFGPGTRLTVL.

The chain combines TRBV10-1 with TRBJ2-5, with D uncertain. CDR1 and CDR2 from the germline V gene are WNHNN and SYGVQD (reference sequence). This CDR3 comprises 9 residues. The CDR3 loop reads CGARETQYF. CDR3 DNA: TGCGGAGCCAGGGAGACCCAGTACTTC.

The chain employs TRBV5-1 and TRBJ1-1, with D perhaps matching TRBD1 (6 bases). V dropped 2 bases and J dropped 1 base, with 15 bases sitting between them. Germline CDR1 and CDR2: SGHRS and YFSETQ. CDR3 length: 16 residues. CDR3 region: CASSLLQTGTNTEAFF. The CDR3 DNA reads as TGCGCCAGCAGCTTACTCCAAACAGGGACGAACACTGAAGCTTTCTTT.